The 14 T cell receptor beta chains given below trace back to one sample, sequenced in a study of siplizumab effects on memory and regulatory T cells. The protocol was immunoSEQ multiplex PCR, while the TCRdb copy is restricted to in-frame clones and leaves out a portion. The sample carries some 100,000 clones, 80% to 95% recorded once. The sequenced sample was CD8+ T cells sorted from blood. These receptors all stem from a human donor in good health.

CDR3 nucleotide sequence: TGTGCCAGCAGTCCCGGGACAGGGTACGAGCAGTACTTC. Encoded protein: CASSPGTGYEQYF. V is TRBV11-3 and J is TRBJ2-7, with TRBD1 matching 9 bases. CDR1 and CDR2 (germline): SGHNT, YENEEA. CDR3 size: 13 residues. With V trimmed by 6 bases and J by 4 bases, 4 bases remained unmatched. The variable domain in full, completed from reference TRBV11-3 and TRBJ2-7, reads EAGVVQSPRYKIIEKKQPVAFWCNPISGHNTLYWYLQNLGQGPELLIRYENEEAVDDSQLPKDRFSAERLKGVDSTLKIQPAELGDSAVYLCASSPGTGYEQYFGPGTRLTVT.

The chain links TRBV5-6 to TRBJ2-1; maybe TRBD2 (5 bases). Trimming cost V 6 bases and J 0 bases, with 13 bases left between them. The germline gives CDR1 SGHDT, CDR2 YYEEEE. This CDR3 is built from 15 residues. The DNA of the CDR3 is TGTGCCAGCAACCCTAGCCTTTCCTCCTACAATGAGCAGTTCTTC. Its translation is CASNPSLSSYNEQFF. The full variable domain, in which reference TRBV5-6 and TRBJ2-1 provide the parts outside the CDR3, is DAGVTQSPTHLIKTRGQQVTLRCSPKSGHDTVSWYQQALGQGPQFIFQYYEEEERQRGNFPDRFSGHQFPNYSSELNVNALLLGDSALYLCASNPSLSSYNEQFFGPGTRLTVL.

This chain uses TRBV6-1 with TRBJ2-7; 8 nucleotides match TRBD1. CDR3 size: 14 residues. Trimming took 5 bases from V and 2 from J; bases not matched to a gene: 5. Germline loops: CDR1 MNHNS, CDR2 SASEGT. The CDR3, as DNA: TGTGCCAGCAGTACCTGGACAGGGACCTACGAGCAGTACTTC. Protein: CASSTWTGTYEQYF.

The genes are TRBV7-9 and TRBJ2-7, with D tentatively TRBD2 (5 bases). V lost 5 bases to trimming and J lost 0 bases, with 14 bases between them. This CDR3 is built from 15 residues. Germline V gene lookup returns CDR1 SEHNR and CDR2 FQNEAQ (reference sequence). The CDR3 protein is CASSEGGPSSYEQYF. DNA for the CDR3: TGTGCCAGCAGCGAAGGAGGACCGTCCTCCTACGAGCAGTACTTC.

V is TRBV5-1 and J is TRBJ2-1, with D unclear. From germline, CDR1 is SGHRS and CDR2 YFSETQ. The CDR3 totals 13 residues. V shed 3 bases and J shed 7 bases, with 11 bases lying between them. In nucleotides, the CDR3 is TGCGCCAGCAGCTCAACAGAGTTAAATGAGCAGTTCTTC. Protein: CASSSTELNEQFF.

The chain recombines TRBV7-9 with TRBJ2-5; 8 bases are a match to TRBD1. The CDR3 is made up of 13 amino acids. Germline loops: CDR1 SEHNR, CDR2 FQNEAQ (reference sequence). With V trimmed by 5 bases and J by 5 bases, 4 bases remained unmatched. As DNA, the CDR3 is TGTGCCAGCAGCGACGGGACAGGCGAGACCCAGTACTTC. It translates to CASSDGTGETQYF.

CDR3 nucleotide sequence: TGTGCCAGCAGCTTAGGGATGGCAGGGAGGGAGACCCAGTACTTC. Protein: CASSLGMAGRETQYF. The rearrangement joins TRBV7-8 to TRBJ2-5; D may be TRBD2 (6 bases). CDR3 length: 15 residues. Trimming cost V 1 base and J 5 bases, with 14 bases left between them. CDR1 is SGHVS, CDR2 FQNEAQ, per germline. Combining the CDR3 with reference TRBV7-8 and TRBJ2-5 gives the whole variable domain GAGVSQSPRYKVAKRGQDVALRCDPISGHVSLFWYQQALGQGPEFLTYFQNEAQLDKSGLPSDRFFAERPEGSVSTLKIQRTQQEDSAVYLCASSLGMAGRETQYFGPGTRLLVL.

The J gene is TRBJ1-1, the V gene TRBV30, with D uncertain. From germline, CDR1 is GTSNPN and CDR2 SVGIG (reference sequence). CDR3 size: 12 residues. The V end lost 2 bases, the J end lost 0 bases, and 4 bases lay between the germline ends. CDR3 sequence: CAWSIMNTEAFF. CDR3 nucleotide sequence: TGTGCCTGGAGTATAATGAACACTGAAGCTTTCTTT.

This clone was picked up a small number of times. The chain joins TRBV5-6 to TRBJ1-5; the match to TRBD1 covers 8 bases. J gave up 7 bases and V 1 base, and 7 bases lay outside the gene matches. The CDR3 loop spans 15 amino acids. Per the germline V gene, CDR1 is SGHDT and CDR2 is YYEEEE. CDR3 nucleotides: TGTGCCAGCAGCTTGTATCCAGGGGGCTACCAGCCCCAGCATTTT. Translating gives CASSLYPGGYQPQHF.

The rearrangement joins TRBV30 to TRBJ2-5; TRBD2 aligns across 7 bases. The V and J ends lost 0 bases and 5 bases, in that order; junction bases with no gene match: 9. Germline V CDR1 and CDR2: GTSNPN, SVGIG (reference sequence). CDR3 size: 15 residues. Here the CDR3 DNA reads TGTGCCTGGAGTGTGGAGGCCCGGGAGGCCGAGACCCAGTACTTC. Protein sequence: CAWSVEAREAETQYF.

The chain recombines TRBV11-2 with TRBJ2-3; a possible D gene is TRBD2 (6 bases). The CDR3 runs to 16 residues. Germline CDR1 SGHAT, CDR2 FQNNGV. V lost 2 bases to trimming and J lost 8 bases, with 20 bases between them. The CDR3 sequence is CASSLHGTTSGSTQYF. The CDR3 DNA reads as TGTGCCAGCAGCTTACATGGGACCACCAGCGGGTCTACGCAGTATTTT.

This chain connects TRBV7-6 to TRBJ2-1; TRBD1 matches 8 bases. There are 15 residues in the CDR3. Trimming removed 5 bases from V and 3 bases from J; junction bases left unmatched: 6. Per the germline V gene, CDR1 is SGHVS and CDR2 is FNYEAQ. CDR3 protein: CASSTDRGGYNEQFF. Here the CDR3 DNA reads TGTGCCAGCAGCACCGACAGGGGAGGCTACAATGAGCAGTTCTTC. Full variable domain (outside the CDR3, taken from reference TRBV7-6 and TRBJ2-1): GAGVSQSPRYKVTKRGQDVALRCDPISGHVSLYWYRQALGQGPEFLTYFNYEAQQDKSGLPNDRFSAERPEGSISTLTIQRTEQRDSAMYRCASSTDRGGYNEQFFGPGTRLTVL.

The chain combines TRBV19 with TRBJ2-7; D is uncertain. The CDR3 consists of 14 residues. Germline V gene data show CDR1 as LNHDA and CDR2 as SQIVND (reference sequence). V was clipped by 5 bases and J by 2 bases, with 13 bases between them. The DNA for the CDR3 is TGTGCCAGTAGTCACAGAGACAAGCCCTACGAGCAGTACTTC. As protein: CASSHRDKPYEQYF.

This clone has only one observation. J is TRBJ1-2 and V is TRBV4-1, with 7 bases lining up with TRBD1. Unmatched junction bases numbered 5, after V lost 1 base and J lost 3 bases. The CDR3 runs to 15 residues. The germline V gene has CDR1 MGHRA and CDR2 YSYEKL. CDR3 in DNA: TGCGCCAGCAGCCAAGGGACAGGTGATTACTATGGCTACACCTTC. It codes for CASSQGTGDYYGYTF.